Listed below are T cell receptor beta chains from one sample, sequenced in a study of T cell repertoires and HLA-DP antigens. Libraries were prepared by immunoSEQ multiplex PCR; TCRdb keeps only in-frame clonotypes and omits some of them. In the table there are about 89,000 clones, around nine tenths of which are singletons. For these receptors, no antigen is known. Sequenced input: CD4+ T cells from PBMCs. Receptors were obtained from a man aged 45-65 years in good health and CMV-seronegative. The CDR3 runs from the conserved cysteine through the conserved F or W. A D gene is named only where the DNA matches it firmly. The size entry is marked missing in some rows and otherwise reads once, few, many or a size class.

J,D,size,V,CDR3,DNA
TRBJ1-2,NA,NA,TRBV5-1,CASSTQSGVGYTF,TGCGCCAGCAGTACCCAGTCAGGGGTTGGCTACACCTTC
TRBJ2-7,TRBD2,NA,TRBV25-1,CASSEPGLAGGEQYF,TGTGCCAGCAGTGAGCCGGGACTAGCGGGAGGCGAGCAGTACTTC
TRBJ2-2,NA,NA,TRBV6-1,CASSQVRGELFF,TGTGCCAGCTCCCAAGTGAGGGGGGAGCTGTTTTTT
TRBJ2-1,TRBD1,few,TRBV5-4,CASSPAAGTGGRNEQFF,TGTGCCAGCAGCCCCGCCGCCGGGACAGGGGGACGTAATGAGCAGTTCTTC
TRBJ1-1,TRBD1,NA,TRBV28,CASSRGQGINTEAFF,TGTGCCAGCAGCCGCGGACAGGGCATCAACACTGAAGCTTTCTTT
TRBJ1-5,TRBD1,NA,TRBV6-5,CASSYRTGVNQPQHF,TGTGCCAGCAGTTACCGAACAGGGGTAAATCAGCCCCAGCATTTT
TRBJ2-1,TRBD2,NA,TRBV15,CATSRGGTSGSNEQFF,TGTGCCACCAGCAGAGGTGGGACTAGCGGGAGCAATGAGCAGTTCTTC
TRBJ2-5,NA,NA,TRBV7-6,CASSYYSLETQYF,TGTGCCAGCAGCTATTACAGCCTAGAGACCCAGTACTTC
TRBJ1-2,NA,NA,TRBV29-1,CSVELTGLYGYTF,TGCAGCGTTGAATTAACAGGACTTTATGGCTACACCTTC
TRBJ1-6,NA,NA,TRBV5-4,CASSPPGGLPLHF,TGTGCCAGCAGCCCCCCCGGGGGGTTACCCCTCCACTTT
TRBJ1-4,NA,once,TRBV11-2,CASSLEAVATNEKLFF,TGTGCCAGCAGCTTAGAGGCTGTTGCAACTAATGAAAAACTGTTTTTT